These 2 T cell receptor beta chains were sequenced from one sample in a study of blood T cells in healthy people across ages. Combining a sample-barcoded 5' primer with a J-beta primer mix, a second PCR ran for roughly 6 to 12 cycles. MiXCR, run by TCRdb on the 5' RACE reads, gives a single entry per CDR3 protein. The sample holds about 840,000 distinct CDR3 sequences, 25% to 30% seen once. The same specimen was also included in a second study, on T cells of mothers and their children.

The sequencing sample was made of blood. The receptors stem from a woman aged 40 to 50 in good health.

CDR3 protein: CASSPGLAGSPCYEQYF. The CDR3 nucleotides are TGTGCCAGCAGCCCAGGACTAGCGGGGAGCCCCTGCTACGAGCAGTACTTC. The chain has TRBV7-9 and TRBJ2-7, with 12 positions matching TRBD2. Trimming took 5 bases from V and 3 from J; bases not matched to a gene: 11. The germline V gene has CDR1 SEHNR and CDR2 FQNEAQ (reference sequence). There are 17 residues in the CDR3.

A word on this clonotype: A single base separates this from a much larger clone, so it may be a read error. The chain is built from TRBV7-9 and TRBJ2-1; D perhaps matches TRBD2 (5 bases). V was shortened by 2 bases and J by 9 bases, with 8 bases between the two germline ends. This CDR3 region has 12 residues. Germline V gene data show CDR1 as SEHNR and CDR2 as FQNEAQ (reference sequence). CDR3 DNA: TGTGCCAGCAGCTTAACCGGGGTTGAGCAGTTCTTC. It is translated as CASSLTGVEQFF. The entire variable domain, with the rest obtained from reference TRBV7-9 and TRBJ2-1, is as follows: DTGVSQNPRHKITKRGQNVTFRCDPISEHNRLYWYRQTLGQGPEFLTYFQNEAQLEKSRLLSDRFSAERPKGSFSTLEIQRTEQGDSAMYLCASSLTGVEQFFGPGTRLTVL.